Following are 21 T cell receptor beta chains from one sample sequenced in a study of blood T cells in healthy people across ages. For the second PCR, which ran for about 7 to 11 cycles, a sample-barcoded 5' primer and a J-beta primer mix were used. In TCRdb, the 5' RACE reads were re-called with MiXCR into one record per CDR3 protein. The table has 700,000 to 900,000 distinct CDR3 sequences, 53% seen once. The sequenced sample was blood. The receptors stem from an elderly man in good health.

This clonotype has a handful of counts. The chain is built from TRBV5-1 and TRBJ2-7, with 11 bases matching TRBD1. The germline V gene encodes CDR1 SGHRS and CDR2 YFSETQ. V trimming: 5 bases; J trimming: 0 bases; junction bases outside the gene matches: 4. There are 15 residues in the CDR3. DNA of the CDR3: TGCGCCAGCAGACCGGGGACAGGGGGCTCCTACGAGCAGTACTTC. This translates into CASRPGTGGSYEQYF.

This sequence joins TRBV6-4 and TRBJ2-5; 8 bases are shared with TRBD2. The CDR3 loop spans 15 amino acids. Looked up from germline, CDR1 is MRHNA and CDR2 is SNTAGT. The V gene end was trimmed by 8 bases and the J gene end by 4 bases; junction bases not matched to a gene: 12. CDR3 coding DNA: TGTGCCAGCTCCTTGACTAGCGCCCCGGGAGAGACCCAGTACTTC. Protein: CASSLTSAPGETQYF.

This clonotype has a handful of counts. J is TRBJ2-3 and V is TRBV5-6; 9 bases are shared with TRBD1. The CDR3 is made up of 16 amino acids. CDR1 and CDR2 (germline): SGHDT, YYEEEE. V lost 7 bases to trimming and J lost 0 bases; unmatched junction nucleotides: 9. The CDR3 DNA is TGTGCCAGCGGGACCAACAGGGGGCGTAGCACAGATACGCAGTATTTT. As protein: CASGTNRGRSTDTQYF.

The chain carries TRBV14 and TRBJ2-1, with TRBD2 as a possible D gene (6 bases). Trimming removed 1 base at V and 8 bases at J, with 15 bases between. Germline assignment: CDR1 SGHDN and CDR2 FVKESK. This CDR3 contains 15 residues. CDR3 amino acids: CASSQGPRWRDEQFF. CDR3 coding DNA: TGTGCCAGCAGCCAAGGCCCTAGATGGAGGGATGAGCAGTTCTTC.

There are a few counts of this clonotype. The gene calls are TRBV6-1 and TRBJ1-2, with 10 bases that match TRBD1. The junction had 11 bases not matched to a gene; V was cut back by 1 base and J by 6 bases. The CDR3 has 17 residues. Germline V gene lookup returns CDR1 MNHNS and CDR2 SASEGT. CDR3 sequence: CASSEVGDRGYADGYTF. The CDR3 nucleotides read TGTGCCAGCAGTGAAGTAGGGGACAGGGGATACGCGGATGGCTACACCTTC.

This chain connects TRBV5-4 to TRBJ2-2; TRBD2 agrees at 9 bases. The germline CDR1 and CDR2 sequences are SGHNT and YYREEE (reference sequence). The V and J ends lost 4 bases and 3 bases, in that order; junction bases with no gene match: 4. The CDR3 sequence is 15 residues long. In nucleotides, the CDR3 is TGTGCCAGCAGCGTCCCTAGCGGGGACACCGGGGAGCTGTTTTTT. This gives the protein CASSVPSGDTGELFF.

This clonotype showed up just a few times. The chain joins TRBV10-3 to TRBJ2-1; perhaps TRBD1 as D (6 bases). Per the germline V gene, CDR1 is ENHRY and CDR2 is SYGVKD. Between the trimmed V and J ends, which lost 10 bases and 2 bases, there was a span of 12 bases. The CDR3 length is 13 residues. The CDR3 coding sequence is TGTGCCAACGGACAGACCGCCTACAATGAGCAGTTCTTC. Its protein product is CANGQTAYNEQFF.

Only a few counts were recorded for this clonotype. The chain carries TRBV27 and TRBJ2-1; TRBD1 is a possible D gene (5 bases). Germline V gene sequence: CDR1 MNHEY, CDR2 SMNVEV (reference sequence). This CDR3 is built from 11 residues. The CDR3 region has the DNA TGTCCAAACCGAAGCAGGGATGAGCAGTTCTTC. Its protein is CPNRSRDEQFF.

This clonotype has ten or more counts. The genes are TRBV5-1 and TRBJ2-1; TRBD1 is a possible D gene (8 bases). Trimming cost V 2 bases and J 1 base, with 10 bases left between them. The CDR3 totals 15 residues. Germline V gives CDR1 SGHRS, CDR2 YFSETQ. The CDR3 reads CASSLQGGSYNEQFF. The CDR3 bases are TGCGCCAGCAGCTTACAGGGGGGGTCCTACAATGAGCAGTTCTTC.

The rearrangement uses TRBV7-9 and TRBJ1-2; 9 positions agree with TRBD1. Germline loops: CDR1 SEHNR, CDR2 FQNEAQ (reference sequence). The CDR3 is made up of 15 amino acids. V gave up 1 base and J gave up 8 bases; unmatched junction bases: 8. This CDR3 reads CASSLGPTGGEGYTF. CDR3 in DNA: TGTGCCAGCAGCTTAGGTCCTACAGGGGGCGAAGGCTACACCTTC.

The chain joins TRBV12-3 or TRBV12-4 to TRBJ1-2; 8 bases align to TRBD1. The CDR3 runs to 14 residues. The trim removed 3 bases at V and 4 bases at J, leaving 4 bases unmatched. The CDR3 bases are TGTGCCAGCAGTTTCGGACAGGGCCCCTATGGCTACACCTTC. Amino acids: CASSFGQGPYGYTF.

About this clonotype itself: One junction end does not reproduce the germline sequence, and a read error may be involved. V gene TRBV7-2 combines with J gene TRBJ2-5; TRBD2 matches at 14 bases. Germline assignment: CDR1 SGHTA and CDR2 FQGNSA. The CDR3 runs 15 residues. CDR3 sequence: CANSQTSGRVETQYF. The CDR3 coding sequence is TGTGCCAACAGCCAGACTAGCGGGAGGGTGGAGACCCAGTACTTC.

J is TRBJ2-7 and V is TRBV5-1; 10 bases align to TRBD2. CDR3 length: 18 residues. CDR1 is SGHRS and CDR2 is YFSETQ in the germline V gene. Trimming took 0 bases from V and 0 from J; bases not matched to a gene: 9. In DNA form, the CDR3 reads TGCGCCAGCAGCTTGGTTGGTAGCGGGAGGATGAGCTCCTACGAGCAGTACTTC. This gives the protein CASSLVGSGRMSSYEQYF.

The V and J genes are TRBV3-1 and TRBJ1-2, with 7 bases that match TRBD1. V trimming: 4 bases; J trimming: 1 base; junction bases outside the gene matches: 6. Germline CDR1 LGHDT, CDR2 YNNKEL (reference sequence). This CDR3 has 15 residues. CDR3 residues: CASSPRQGLNYGYTF. CDR3 DNA sequence: TGTGCCAGCAGCCCGCGACAGGGACTTAACTATGGCTACACCTTC.

This clonotype appeared a few times. This rearrangement joins TRBV5-1 to TRBJ2-5; 13 nucleotides match TRBD2. Per germline, CDR1 SGHRS and CDR2 YFSETQ. Germline trimming cut 3 bases from V and 11 bases from J; bases unmatched to any gene: 19. The CDR3 consists of 18 residues. The DNA for the CDR3 is TGCGCCAGCAGCTCAGGACTAGCGGGAGTAATTAGGAACAATGAGCAGTACTTC. Translated, it gives CASSSGLAGVIRNNEQYF.

Notes on this clonotype: Being one base from a much bigger clone, this may be a read error. The genes are TRBV20-1 and TRBJ2-3, with TRBD1 as a possible D gene (5 bases). Trimming stripped 1 base from V and 6 bases from J, with 11 bases between. The CDR3 runs to 13 residues. Germline CDR1 and CDR2: DFQATT and SNEGSKA (reference sequence). As DNA, the CDR3 is TGCAGTGCTAGAGTTAGGGGATTGGATACGCAGTATTTT. Its protein product is CSARVRGLDTQYF.

V gene TRBV5-1 combines with J gene TRBJ2-5; D gene uncertain. The V end lost 0 bases, the J end lost 4 bases, and 16 bases lay between the germline ends. Per the germline V gene, CDR1 is SGHRS and CDR2 is YFSETQ. This CDR3 is 16 amino acids long. The CDR3 protein is CASSLVPPTKGETQYF. CDR3 bases: TGCGCCAGCAGCTTGGTTCCCCCTACCAAGGGAGAGACCCAGTACTTC.

The V and J genes are TRBV29-1 and TRBJ2-3; no reliable D call. The V and J ends lost 0 bases and 2 bases respectively, with 12 bases between them. Germline-derived CDR1 and CDR2 are SQVTM and ANQGSEA. The CDR3 spans 15 residues. The CDR3 region is CSVEDRRRYTDTQYF. In nucleotides, the CDR3 is TGCAGCGTTGAAGATCGGCGGCGGTACACAGATACGCAGTATTTT.

V gene TRBV29-1 combines with J gene TRBJ2-6, with D unclear. The CDR3 spans 12 residues. Germline assignment: CDR1 SQVTM and CDR2 ANQGSEA. Trimming took off 4 bases at V and 4 bases at J, with 5 bases between the two ends. CDR3 bases: TGCAGCGTTGCTTTCGGGGCCAACGTCCTGACTTTC. Its translation is CSVAFGANVLTF.

There are a few counts of this clonotype. CDR3 bases: TGCAGTGCTAGCAGCCTAGCGGGTGGAGAGACCCAGTACTTC. The encoded protein is CSASSLAGGETQYF. This chain links TRBV20-1 with TRBJ2-5, with 8 bases that match TRBD2. This CDR3 has 14 amino acids. CDR1 and CDR2 from the germline V gene are DFQATT and SNEGSKA (reference sequence). Trimming removed 3 bases from V and 4 bases from J; junction bases left unmatched: 7.

In this sample, this clonotype turned up a few times. The CDR3 region has the DNA TGTGCCAGCAGCCTACTAGCGGGAACGGGAGAGACCCAGTACTTC. Translation gives CASSLLAGTGETQYF. The J gene is TRBJ2-5, the V gene TRBV11-2, with 10 bases that match TRBD2. With V trimmed by 5 bases and J by 4 bases, 7 bases remained unmatched. This CDR3 contains 15 residues. CDR1 and CDR2 (germline): SGHAT, FQNNGV.